Sequencing of this T cell receptor (beta chain) was carried out in a study of blood T cell repertoires in COVID-19. This CDR3 has 16 amino acids. In germline, CDR1 is SGHAT, CDR2 FQDESV (reference sequence). Trimming left V 0 bases short and J 0 bases short, with 11 bases between. Clones were sequenced by immunoSEQ multiplex PCR, and TCRdb holds only the in-frame ones, with some missing. The sample lists about 370,000 clones, 85% to 90% occurring once. The sequence was obtained from a man younger than 35 who had recovered from COVID-19. The sequenced sample was PBMCs or T cells enriched from blood (not recorded which). The rearrangement joins TRBV11-1 to TRBJ1-1, with TRBD1 as a possible D gene (6 bases). The CDR3 DNA is TGTGCCAGCAGCTTAGCAGGGGACAACATGAACACTGAAGCTTTCTTT. Translation: CASSLAGDNMNTEAFF.